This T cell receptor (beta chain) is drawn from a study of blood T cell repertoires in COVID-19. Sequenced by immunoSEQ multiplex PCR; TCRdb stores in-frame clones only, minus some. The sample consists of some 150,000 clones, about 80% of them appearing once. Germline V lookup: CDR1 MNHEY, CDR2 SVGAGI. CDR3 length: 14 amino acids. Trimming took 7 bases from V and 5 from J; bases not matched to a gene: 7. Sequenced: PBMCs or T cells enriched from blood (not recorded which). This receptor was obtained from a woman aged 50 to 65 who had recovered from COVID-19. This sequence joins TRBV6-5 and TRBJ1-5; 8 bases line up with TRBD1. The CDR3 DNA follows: TGTGCCAGCACCCCGTCAGGGGGCCATCAGCCCCAGCATTTT. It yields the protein CASTPSGGHQPQHF.